This TCR beta chain was retrieved from a study of patients and donors after allogeneic stem cell transplantation. This clonotype was recorded at least ten times. Germline V CDR1 and CDR2: LGHNA, YSLEER. The trim removed 1 base at V and 4 bases at J, leaving 7 bases unmatched. This CDR3 has 16 amino acids. TCRdb passed the RT-PCR reads through MiXCR, listing each CDR3 protein once. The sample includes about 410,000 distinct CDR3 sequences, 16% of them seen just once. The clonotype was recovered from a human donor who was either an allogeneic HSCT recipient or a stem cell or donor lymphocyte infusion donor (not recorded which). It is not recorded whose cells these are; they may come from a transplant donor. V and J are TRBV4-3 and TRBJ2-3, with 8 bases fitting TRBD1. The sample was blood, either unsorted or a sorted T cell fraction (not recorded which). CDR3 loop: CASSQGSAGGPDTQYF. In nucleotides, the CDR3 is TGCGCCAGCAGCCAAGGATCGGCAGGGGGCCCAGATACGCAGTATTTT.